This entry is about one T cell receptor beta chain. Cohort placement rested on clinical history that participants reported themselves. This sample stems from a study of blood T cell repertoires in COVID-19. About the research overall: Material from acute and convalescent COVID-19 was sourced from the United States, Italy and Spain.

Measured with immunoSEQ multiplex PCR; TCRdb has only the in-frame clones, and not every one. The sample shows around 380,000 clones, about 90% of them seen only once. CDR3 length: 14 amino acids. The germline V and J ends were trimmed by 0 bases and 7 bases, with 10 bases remaining between them. The germline V gene encodes CDR1 MGHRA and CDR2 YSYEKL. The chain joins TRBV4-1 to TRBJ1-5; D is uncertain. The clonotype comes from a man younger than 45 who had recovered from COVID-19. Sequencing was performed on PBMCs or T cells enriched from blood (not recorded which). CDR3 amino acids: CASSQEGFKQPQHF. CDR3 sequence (DNA): TGCGCCAGCAGCCAAGAGGGCTTTAAGCAGCCCCAGCATTTT.